This entry describes one T cell receptor beta chain. Its antigen is currently not known. No quality values exist for individual bases; no much larger clone is one base distant. Germline trimming: 3 bases from V, 2 bases from J; junction bases outside gene matches: 8. As encoded in the germline V gene, CDR1 is LGHNA while CDR2 is YNFKEQ. The CDR3 sequence holds 17 residues, the cysteine and phenylalanine included. Left in the record is the CDR3 DNA by itself, 51 bases read in frame from the first base. The library was generated by the immunoSEQ multiplex PCR assay. The study's own analysis went as follows. To diagnose cytomegalovirus status from the catalog of TCR beta chain sequences, a statistical classification framework was built. TCRdb retrieved this table from immuneACCESS and kept in-frame rearrangements only. Not all clones are present; in checked studies, unresolved V genes account for under half, and no reason is known for the remainder. V and J calls plus clone size are reproduced from that table; the DNA served to infer D and trimming. The sample table records about 73,000 clones; about 90% of these occur just once. The ten biggest clones cover less than 5% of the sample.

The sample originates from a study of cytomegalovirus exposure and HLA in healthy donors (dated by TCRdb to 2017 to 2019). About the full investigation: A later analysis indicated that the 90 to 150 validation repertoires were generated on the platform also employed for the approximately 690 repertoires of the first cohort. Along with the roughly 610-subject first cohort, a separate validation cohort of over a hundred different subjects was used. To predict cytomegalovirus infection status, the study combined high-throughput TCR immunosequencing, statistical association of individual TCRs with disease status, and machine learning. The aim of the study was to test whether cataloging public T cell receptors could identify signatures of past pathogen exposure.

Donors formed part of the validation cohort, which comprised 120 or so subjects and was distinct from the first cohort of 666 subjects. Points the paper makes about the study in general: In the study, around 160 TCR beta chains were listed as associated with cytomegalovirus. While some public TCRs were present in many individuals, most TCR sequences turned up only very rarely across donors. In vitro tests confirmed that a few of the cytomegalovirus-associated TCR beta chains recognize cytomegalovirus antigens. The classifier was reported to diagnose cytomegalovirus status with high specificity and sensitivity in both the original and validation cohorts. A later analysis had no HLA typing for the validation cohort, so co-occurrence there was scored across all 110 or so repertoires. A later analysis found that TCRs clustered in the first cohort also tended to co-occur in the 120 validation repertoires, with 90% to 95% of cluster scores above 0. It was suggested by the authors that the approach could potentially be generalized to other disease states and immunological phenotypes.

This chain joins TRBV4-2 to TRBJ2-3, with 10 bases in between that match TRBD1. The sequence was obtained from a woman younger than 30 in good health and CMV-seropositive. The sequenced material came from PBMCs. The sequenced DNA is TGTGCCAGCAGCCATTCCGGGACAGGGGACTTCACAGATACGCAGTATTTT. Translation gives CASSHSGTGDFTDTQYF.